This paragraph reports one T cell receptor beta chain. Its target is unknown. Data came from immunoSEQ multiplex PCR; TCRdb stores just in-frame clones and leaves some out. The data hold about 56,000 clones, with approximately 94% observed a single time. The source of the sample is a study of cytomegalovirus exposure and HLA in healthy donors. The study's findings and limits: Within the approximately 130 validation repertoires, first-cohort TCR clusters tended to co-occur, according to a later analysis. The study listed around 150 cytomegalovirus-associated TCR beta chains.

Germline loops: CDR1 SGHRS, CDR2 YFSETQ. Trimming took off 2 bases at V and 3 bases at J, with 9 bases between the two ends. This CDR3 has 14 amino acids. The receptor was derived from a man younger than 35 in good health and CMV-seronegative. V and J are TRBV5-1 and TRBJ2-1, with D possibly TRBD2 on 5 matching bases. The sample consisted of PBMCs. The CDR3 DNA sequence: TGCGCCAGCAGCTTAGGGAGTCTCTACAATGAGCAGTTCTTC. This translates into CASSLGSLYNEQFF.